Each of the 3 T cell receptor beta chains below was sequenced from the same sample in a study of cytomegalovirus exposure and HLA in healthy donors. Using immunoSEQ multiplex PCR, the repertoire was profiled, and TCRdb retains in-frame clones only, with some absent. The sample carries 220,000 or so clones, approximately 87% recorded once. Sequencing was done on a sample of PBMCs. These receptors originate from a young woman in good health and CMV-seronegative.

The genes are TRBV6-6 and TRBJ2-1; the D gene is possibly TRBD2 (5 bases). CDR1 and CDR2 from the germline V gene are MNHNY and SVGAGI (reference sequence). V dropped 3 bases and J dropped 7 bases, with 13 bases sitting between them. This CDR3 region has 14 residues. DNA for the CDR3: TGTGCCAGCAGTTATGGGCCTACGGGGAATGAGCAGTTCTTC. Encoded protein: CASSYGPTGNEQFF.

This chain links TRBV28 with TRBJ2-7, with 9 bases matching TRBD2. V lost 5 bases to trimming and J lost 6 bases; unmatched junction nucleotides: 8. This CDR3 comprises 14 residues. From germline, CDR1 is MDHEN and CDR2 SYDVKM. The CDR3 DNA reads as TGTGCCAGCAGTAAACTAGCGGGCCTGATCGAGCAGTACTTC. It encodes CASSKLAGLIEQYF.

The chain employs TRBV11-2 and TRBJ1-3; D is unclear. The V gene lost 1 base and the J gene lost 4 bases, with 5 bases spanning the gap. Germline CDR1 SGHAT, CDR2 FQNNGV. The CDR3 length is 13 residues. Here the CDR3 reads CASSLAGGNTIYF. The CDR3 nucleotides are TGTGCCAGCAGCTTAGCGGGGGGAAACACCATATATTTT.